This T cell receptor (beta chain) was found in a study of T cell responses to AZD1222 COVID-19 vaccine. Findings of the study overall: Donors were largely white British and mainly female; clonal diversity was possibly underestimated. Without day 14 samples, only post-peak T cell repertoires were studied. With dominance at 160-218 and 743-854, vaccine-associated CD4 TCRs spanned spike. Vaccination with two AZD1222 doses was followed by a rise in Spike-specific TCR breadth and depth.

Germline CDR1 KGHSH, CDR2 LQKENI. With 2 bases removed from V and 2 bases from J, the gap between germline ends came to 18 bases. The CDR3 length is 17 residues. Concerning this clone itself: The antigen is not known.

Assay used: immunoSEQ multiplex PCR; TCRdb lists only in-frame clones, some missing. The repertoire includes 45,000 to 50,000 clones, 70% to 90% of them detected once, and approximately 5% sits in the top ten. The receptor's source is an adult who received the AZD1222 COVID-19 vaccine. The V and J genes are TRBV18 and TRBJ1-2, with D possibly being TRBD1 (6 bases). Material: peripheral blood, obtained 28 days after the second AZD1222 dose. The CDR3 DNA reads TGTGCCAGCTCACCAAGAACCGGGACAACTGAAAACTATGGCTACACCTTC. Encoded protein: CASSPRTGTTENYGYTF.